These T cell receptor beta chains were read from a single sample in a study of shared clonotypes between healthy human individuals. Sequencing used immunoSEQ multiplex PCR; TCRdb keeps in-frame clones, though not all of them. The data show fewer than 1.8 million clones, roughly 98.5% seen once. Material: naive CD4+ T cells sorted from blood. The source of these receptors is a man aged 25-40 years in good health. CDR3s include the opening cysteine and the closing phenylalanine or tryptophan. The D gene is left open where the match is weak.

j_gene	v_gene	d_gene	CDR3nt	CDR3aa
TRBJ1-1	TRBV5-1	TRBD1	TGCGCCAGCAGTCCACAGGGGGGCACTGAAGCTTTCTTT	CASSPQGGTEAFF
TRBJ2-7	TRBV14	-	TGTGCCAGCAGCCAAGGGTTCAGCGGAGGATACGAGCAGTACTTC	CASSQGFSGGYEQYF
TRBJ2-3	TRBV19	-	TGTGCCAGTACGTGGGGGGGCACAGATACGCAGTATTTT	CASTWGGTDTQYF
TRBJ2-1	TRBV15	TRBD1	TGTGCCACCAGCAACCAGGGGGCTGAGCAGTTCTTC	CATSNQGAEQFF
TRBJ2-1	TRBV11-2	-	TGTGCCACCCGGGTGGGCGGAGGGACCTACAATGAGCAGTTCTTC	CATRVGGGTYNEQFF
TRBJ2-7	TRBV18	TRBD2	TGTGCCAGCTCACCGGGTAGCGGGGCGAACTACGAGCAGTACTTC	CASSPGSGANYEQYF
TRBJ2-1	TRBV9	-	TGTGCCAGCAGCGTATACGGGAGCTACAATGAGCAGTTCTTC	CASSVYGSYNEQFF
TRBJ2-1	TRBV19	-	TGTGCCAGTAGTATTAGGCAGGGCCTACACTACAATGAGCAGTTCTTC	CASSIRQGLHYNEQFF
TRBJ2-2	TRBV4-3	-	TGCGCCAGCAGCCAAGAAGCGCGGAGATTCACCGGGGAGCTGTTTTTT	CASSQEARRFTGELFF
TRBJ1-5	TRBV7-9	-	TGTGCCAGCAGCTTATGGGGAAGCAATCAGCCCCAGCATTTT	CASSLWGSNQPQHF
TRBJ2-3	TRBV6-1	-	TGTGCCAGCAGTGTTGGACTTAGCACAGATACGCAGTATTTT	CASSVGLSTDTQYF
TRBJ2-7	TRBV19	-	TGTGCCAGTACCCCCCAGCAGGGTAGGATCTCCTACGAGCAGTACTTC	CASTPQQGRISYEQYF
TRBJ2-5	TRBV28	TRBD2	TGTGCCAGCAGTTTATGGTTTGCGGGAGAAGAGACCCAGTACTTC	CASSLWFAGEETQYF
TRBJ2-3	TRBV11-2	-	TGTGCCAGCAGCCAGACTTCAGATACGCAGTATTTT	CASSQTSDTQYF
TRBJ2-7	TRBV19	-	TGTGCCAGTAGTATGGCGGAGGGTAACGCCGAGCAGTACTTC	CASSMAEGNAEQYF
TRBJ2-7	TRBV18	-	TGTGCCAGCTCACAAGACAGGACCAACTACGAGCAGTACTTC	CASSQDRTNYEQYF
TRBJ2-1	TRBV19	TRBD2	TGTGCCAGTAGTAAGACTAGCGGGGGAGCGAAAGAGCAGTTCTTC	CASSKTSGGAKEQFF
TRBJ1-1	TRBV15	-	TGTGCCACCAGCAGCAGACACCAAGAAGCTTTCTTT	CATSSRHQEAFF
TRBJ2-7	TRBV7-2	-	TGTGCCAGCAGCTTAGCTTCTGTGAGCGGATTGACCTACGAGCAGTACTTC	CASSLASVSGLTYEQYF
TRBJ1-2	TRBV2	-	TGTGCCAGCAGTGAAGGTCGTCGTAACTATGGCTACACCTTC	CASSEGRRNYGYTF
TRBJ1-4	TRBV28	TRBD1	TGTGCCAGCAGTTTACGACAGGGTTACTTGAAAAAACTGTTTTTT	CASSLRQGYLKKLFF
TRBJ1-3	TRBV5-4	TRBD1	TGTGCCAGCAGCCCCGGGAGGGGGCGAACGGGAAACACCATATATTTT	CASSPGRGRTGNTIYF
TRBJ2-3	TRBV5-1	TRBD2	TGCGCCAGCAGCTTGGCTTCTAGCGGGGTTAGCACAGATACGCAGTATTTT	CASSLASSGVSTDTQYF